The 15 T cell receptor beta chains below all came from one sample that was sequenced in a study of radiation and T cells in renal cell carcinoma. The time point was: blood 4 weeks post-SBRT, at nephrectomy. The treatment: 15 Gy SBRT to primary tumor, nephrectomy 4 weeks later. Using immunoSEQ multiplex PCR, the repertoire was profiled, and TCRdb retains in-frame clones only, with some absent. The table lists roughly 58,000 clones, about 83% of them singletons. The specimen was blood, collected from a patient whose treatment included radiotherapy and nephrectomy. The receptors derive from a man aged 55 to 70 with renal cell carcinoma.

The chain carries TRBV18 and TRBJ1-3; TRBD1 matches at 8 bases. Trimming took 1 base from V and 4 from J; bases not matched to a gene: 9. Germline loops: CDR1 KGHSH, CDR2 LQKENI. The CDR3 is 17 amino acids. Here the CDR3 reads CASSPRSDRALGNTIYF. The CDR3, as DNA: TGTGCCAGCTCACCACGGTCGGACAGGGCGTTGGGAAACACCATATATTTT.

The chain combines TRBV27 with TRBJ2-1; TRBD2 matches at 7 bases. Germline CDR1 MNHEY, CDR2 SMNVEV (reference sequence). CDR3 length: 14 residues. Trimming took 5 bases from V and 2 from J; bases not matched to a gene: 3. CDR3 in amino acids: CASSMTSPYNEQFF. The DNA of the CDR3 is TGTGCCAGCAGTATGACTAGCCCCTACAATGAGCAGTTCTTC.

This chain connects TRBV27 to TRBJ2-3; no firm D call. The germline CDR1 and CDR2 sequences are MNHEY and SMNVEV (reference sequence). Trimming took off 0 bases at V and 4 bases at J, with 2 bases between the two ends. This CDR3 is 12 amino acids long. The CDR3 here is CASSLSADTQYF. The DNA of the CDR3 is TGTGCCAGCAGTTTATCGGCAGATACGCAGTATTTT.

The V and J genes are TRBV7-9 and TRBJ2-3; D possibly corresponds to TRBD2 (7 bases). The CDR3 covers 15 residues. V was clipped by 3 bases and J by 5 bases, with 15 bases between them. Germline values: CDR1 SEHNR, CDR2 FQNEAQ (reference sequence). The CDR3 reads CASSFDGGHQDTQYF. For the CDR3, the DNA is TGTGCCAGCAGCTTCGACGGGGGGCATCAAGATACGCAGTATTTT.

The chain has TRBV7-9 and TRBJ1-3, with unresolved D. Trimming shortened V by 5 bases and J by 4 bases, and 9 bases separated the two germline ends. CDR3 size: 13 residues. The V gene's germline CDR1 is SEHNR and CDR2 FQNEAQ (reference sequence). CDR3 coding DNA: TGTGCCAGCAGCGGGAGCGCAGGAAACACCATATATTTT. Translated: CASSGSAGNTIYF.

Written as DNA, the CDR3 is TGTGCCAGTAGTATAGATCCGAGCGGGAGGGCCCTCGCTTTGGATACGCAGTATTTT. Translation: CASSIDPSGRALALDTQYF. The chain recombines TRBV19 with TRBJ2-3, with 10 nucleotides matching TRBD2. The J segment lost 6 bases and the V segment lost 0 bases, leaving 15 bases of the junction unmatched. The V gene's germline CDR1 is LNHDA and CDR2 SQIVND (reference sequence). The CDR3 consists of 19 residues.

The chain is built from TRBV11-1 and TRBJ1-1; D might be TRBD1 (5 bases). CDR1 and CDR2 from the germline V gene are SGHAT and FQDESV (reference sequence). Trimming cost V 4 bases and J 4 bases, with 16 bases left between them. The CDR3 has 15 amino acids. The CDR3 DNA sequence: TGTGCCAGCAGCTCCGACGGAGGGGTTGGCACTGAAGCTTTCTTT. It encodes CASSSDGGVGTEAFF.

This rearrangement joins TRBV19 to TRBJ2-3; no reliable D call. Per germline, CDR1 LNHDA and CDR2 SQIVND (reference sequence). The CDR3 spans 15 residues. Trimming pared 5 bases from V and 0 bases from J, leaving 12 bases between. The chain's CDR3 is CASSDRAYSTDTQYF. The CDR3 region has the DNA TGTGCCAGTAGTGACCGGGCGTACAGCACAGATACGCAGTATTTT.

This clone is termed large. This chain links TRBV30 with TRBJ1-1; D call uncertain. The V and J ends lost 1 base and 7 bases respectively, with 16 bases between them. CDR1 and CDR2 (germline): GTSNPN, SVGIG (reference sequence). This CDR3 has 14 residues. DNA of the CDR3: TGTGCCTGGAGTGCACAGACTGACATTCTTGAAGCTTTCTTT. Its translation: CAWSAQTDILEAFF.

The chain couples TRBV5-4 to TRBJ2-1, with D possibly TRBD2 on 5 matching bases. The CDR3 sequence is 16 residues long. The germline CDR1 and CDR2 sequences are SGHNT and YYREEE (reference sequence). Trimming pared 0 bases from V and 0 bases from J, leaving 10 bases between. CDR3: CASSLGLAVSYNEQFF. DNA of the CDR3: TGTGCCAGCAGCTTGGGCCTAGCCGTCTCCTACAATGAGCAGTTCTTC.

The CDR3 spells CASSFSLAGGPGQYF. CDR3 nucleotide sequence: TGTGCCAGCAGCTTTTCACTAGCGGGGGGACCCGGGCAGTATTTT. V is TRBV7-2 and J is TRBJ2-3; 12 nucleotides line up with TRBD2. Looked up from germline, CDR1 is SGHTA and CDR2 is FQGNSA. This CDR3 spans 15 amino acids. The V gene end was trimmed by 3 bases and the J gene end by 11 bases; junction bases not matched to a gene: 9.

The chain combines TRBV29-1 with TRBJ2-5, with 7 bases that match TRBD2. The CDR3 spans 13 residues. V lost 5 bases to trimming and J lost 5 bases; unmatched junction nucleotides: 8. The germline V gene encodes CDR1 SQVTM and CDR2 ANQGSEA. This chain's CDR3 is CSVTGWGGETQYF. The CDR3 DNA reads TGCAGCGTTACGGGGTGGGGGGGGGAGACCCAGTACTTC.

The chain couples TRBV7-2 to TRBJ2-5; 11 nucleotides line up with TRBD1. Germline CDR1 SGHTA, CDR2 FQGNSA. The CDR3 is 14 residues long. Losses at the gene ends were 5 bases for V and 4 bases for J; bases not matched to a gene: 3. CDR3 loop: CASSAGQGAETQYF. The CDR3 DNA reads TGTGCCAGCAGCGCAGGACAGGGGGCAGAGACCCAGTACTTC.

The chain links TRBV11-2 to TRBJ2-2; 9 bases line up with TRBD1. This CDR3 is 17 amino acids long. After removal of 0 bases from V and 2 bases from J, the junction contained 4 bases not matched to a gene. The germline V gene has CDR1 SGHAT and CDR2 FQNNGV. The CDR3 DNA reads TGTGCCAGCAGCTTAGATCGGGGACAGGGTAACACCGGGGAGCTGTTTTTT. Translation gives CASSLDRGQGNTGELFF.

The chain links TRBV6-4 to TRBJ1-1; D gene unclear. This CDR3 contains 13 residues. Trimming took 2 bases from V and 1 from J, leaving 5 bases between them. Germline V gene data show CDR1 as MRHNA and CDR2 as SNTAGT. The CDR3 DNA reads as TGTGCCAGCAGTGACGATTGGAACACTGAAGCTTTCTTT. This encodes CASSDDWNTEAFF.